This entry lists 19 T cell receptor beta chains sequenced from one sample in a study of tumor-infiltrating lymphocytes in primary liver carcinoma. TCR beta cDNA was prepared out of approximately 500 ng total RNA by means of a constant-region primer. Researchers made the TCR beta libraries by running three nested multiplex PCR rounds with slightly modified ARM-PCR. Forward primers for TRBV1-TRBV30 and a C-beta reverse primer served the first two PCR rounds, at approximately 10 cycles each. TCRdb passed the multiplex PCR reads through MiXCR, listing each CDR3 protein once. This sample has roughly 70,000 distinct CDR3 sequences, with over 60% found just once. Unsorted bulk tissue, about 19-30 mg of it, served as the source for co-extraction of RNA and DNA. What was sequenced was liver tumor tissue from sampling region 4. Sample subset: tumor region T4, right-lateral pole. All receptors derive from a man aged 40-49 years with primary liver carcinoma and hepatitis B virus infection.

This clonotype was detected only once. A read error may account for a junction end that differs from germline. The CDR3 nucleotides are TGTTCCAGCAGATCCGGGCAGGGGACTATTGAAGCTTCCTTT. Amino acids: CSSRSGQGTIEASF. The chain is built from TRBV5-4 and TRBJ1-1, with a weak D call TRBD1 (6 bases). Looked up from germline, CDR1 is SGHNT and CDR2 is YYREEE (reference sequence). CDR3 length equals 14 residues.

The rearrangement uses TRBV29-1 and TRBJ1-1; 7 bases align to TRBD1. The CDR3 length is 13 residues. Looked up from germline, CDR1 is SQVTM and CDR2 is ANQGSEA. Trimming at V came to 7 bases and at J to 3 bases, leaving 8 bases not matched to a gene. CDR3 DNA sequence: TGCAGCGCAGGGGACAGTGGAGACACTGAAGCTTTCTTT. Amino acids: CSAGDSGDTEAFF.

This clonotype appeared once. This sequence joins TRBV6-5 and TRBJ2-7; 7 bases agree with TRBD1. The V gene's germline CDR1 is MNHEY and CDR2 SVGAGI. Trimming at V came to 9 bases and at J to 4 bases, leaving 18 bases not matched to a gene. The CDR3 contains 16 residues. The CDR3: CASRPGQALSFYEQYF. The CDR3 nucleotides are TGTGCCAGTAGGCCCGGACAGGCACTATCCTTTTACGAGCAGTACTTC.

This rearrangement joins TRBV6-5 to TRBJ2-1; TRBD2 agrees at 7 bases. The CDR3 covers 13 residues. CDR1 MNHEY and CDR2 SVGAGI come from the germline V gene. J lost 7 bases, V lost 5 bases, and 5 bases had no gene match. CDR3 nucleotides: TGTGCCAGCAGTGGGGGGGGGACGAATGAGCAGTTCTTC. It encodes CASSGGGTNEQFF.

The chain uses TRBV4-2 and TRBJ2-1; D is unclear. V gave up 2 bases and J gave up 8 bases, with 16 bases separating them. The CDR3 contains 15 residues. CDR1 and CDR2 (germline): LGHNA, YNFKEQ. The CDR3 reads CASSQSSSGLHEQFF. Written as DNA, the CDR3 is TGTGCCAGCAGCCAATCGTCTAGTGGGCTACATGAGCAGTTCTTC.

V and J are TRBV29-1 and TRBJ2-1; 9 nucleotides align to TRBD2. CDR3 size: 15 residues. CDR1 and CDR2 (germline): SQVTM, ANQGSEA. This chain's CDR3 is CSVKKAGGSYNEQFF. In DNA, the CDR3 is TGCAGTGTTAAAAAAGCGGGAGGCTCCTACAATGAGCAGTTCTTC.

This clonotype was detected only a few times. Lacking the conserved final phenylalanine or tryptophan, this CDR3 likely reflects a read error. This chain uses TRBV6-5 with TRBJ2-4; the D is unclear. The CDR3 is made up of 17 amino acids. Germline CDR1 is MNHEY and CDR2 is SVGAGI. V lost 6 bases to trimming and J lost 9 bases, with 27 bases between them. CDR3 DNA: TGTGCCAGCAGAGCGCGATGGAAATCAGGAAGCCAAAGCATTCAGTACGTC. Translated, it gives CASRARWKSGSQSIQYV.

As to this clonotype: Likely a read error: the CDR3 ends without its conserved phenylalanine or tryptophan. As DNA, the CDR3 is TGTGCCAGGAGCAAGACTCCAGGAGGAACAAATGAAAACCTGTTTTCT. Translated: CARSKTPGGTNENLFS. The V and J genes are TRBV11-2 and TRBJ1-4; D is ambiguous. CDR3 length: 16 amino acids. CDR1 and CDR2 (germline): SGHAT, FQNNGV.

This clonotype qualifies as medium-sized. The V and J genes are TRBV7-9 and TRBJ2-7, with 9 positions matching TRBD1. The CDR3 consists of 18 residues. Germline V gene sequence: CDR1 SEHNR, CDR2 FQNEAQ (reference sequence). The trim removed 2 bases at V and 2 bases at J, leaving 13 bases unmatched. In DNA form, the CDR3 reads TGTGCCAGCAGCTTATATGGCCGACGGGACAGGGAAACCTACGAGCAGTACTTC. Its translation is CASSLYGRRDRETYEQYF.

Relative to its sample, this clonotype is medium-sized. CDR3 region: CSVGASGSYEQYF. CDR3 DNA sequence: TGCAGCGTTGGTGCTAGCGGGAGCTACGAGCAGTACTTC. The V call is TRBV29-1, the J call TRBJ2-7, with TRBD2 matching 10 bases. The junction had 3 bases not matched to a gene; V was cut back by 4 bases and J by 3 bases. The germline V gene encodes CDR1 SQVTM and CDR2 ANQGSEA. This CDR3 is built from 13 residues.

Notes on this clonotype: A junction boundary mismatches the germline segment, possibly from a read error. The rearrangement uses TRBV29-1 and TRBJ2-2; 8 bases are shared with TRBD2. The CDR3 is made up of 14 amino acids. Germline V lookup: CDR1 SQVTM, CDR2 ANQGSEA. CDR3 sequence (DNA): TGCAGCATTACACTAGCGGCTAACACCTGGGAGCTGTTTTTT. It is translated as CSITLAANTWELFF.

With regard to this clonotype: This may be a read error, as it is one base from a much larger clone. V and J are TRBV6-2 or TRBV6-3 and TRBJ2-1; 7 bases map to TRBD2. The CDR3 loop spans 14 amino acids. The germline CDR1 and CDR2 sequences are MNHEY and SVGEGT. The junction had 8 bases not matched to a gene; V was cut back by 8 bases and J by 4 bases. In DNA, the CDR3 is TGTGCCAGCCAAAAGCGGGACCTGTACAATGAGCAGTTCTTC. Its translation is CASQKRDLYNEQFF.

This rearrangement joins TRBV11-2 to TRBJ1-1, with TRBD1 as a possible D gene (6 bases). Trimming pared 5 bases from V and 4 bases from J, leaving 17 bases between. This CDR3 contains 15 residues. Germline V gene data show CDR1 as SGHAT and CDR2 as FQNNGV. CDR3: CASSRGRGVFTEAFF. Written as DNA, the CDR3 is TGTGCCAGCAGCCGAGGTAGGGGGGTCTTCACTGAAGCTTTCTTT. Supplemented by reference TRBV11-2 and TRBJ1-1, the full variable domain reads EAGVAQSPRYKIIEKRQSVAFWCNPISGHATLYWYQQILGQGPKLLIQFQNNGVVDDSQLPKDRFSAERLKGVDSTLKIQPAKLEDSAVYLCASSRGRGVFTEAFFGQGTRLTVV.

At least ten counts were recorded for this clonotype. This may stem from a read error, because a much larger clone lies one nucleotide away. V is TRBV11-2 and J is TRBJ2-4; D not certain. There are 15 residues in the CDR3. The germline V gene has CDR1 SGHAT and CDR2 FQNNGV. CDR3 nucleotide sequence: TGTGCCAGCACCACTTCGGCGGTAGCCAAATACATTCAGTACTTC. Residues: CASTTSAVAKYIQYF.

This clonotype was recorded once. Relative to the germline gene, one junction end is altered; a read error may explain this. The chain is built from TRBV7-9 and TRBJ1-1; D is unclear. CDR3 size: 15 residues. Germline V lookup: CDR1 SEHNR, CDR2 FQNEAQ (reference sequence). The CDR3 DNA reads as TGTGCCAGCATCGCGTGGGTTTGGTGGGTCACCGAAGTTTTCTTT. Translation gives CASIAWVWWVTEVFF.

V usage is TRBV4-3 and J usage is TRBJ2-3, with D unclear. The CDR3 totals 14 residues. Germline values: CDR1 LGHNA, CDR2 YSLEER. Trimming pared 9 bases from V and 1 base from J, leaving 14 bases between. The CDR3, as DNA: TGCGCCAGTATCCCGTCTAGGGGCACAGATACGCAGTATTTT. Protein sequence: CASIPSRGTDTQYF.

About this clonotype itself: One end of the junction varies from germline; a read error may be responsible. The chain has TRBV29-1 and TRBJ2-3; 7 bases line up with TRBD2. CDR1 is SQVTM and CDR2 is ANQGSEA in the germline V gene. This CDR3 comprises 17 residues. For the CDR3, the DNA is TGCAGCGCCCCGACAGCGGGATCCCAAGGGTTGTCGGCTACGCAGAATTTT. It specifies CSAPTAGSQGLSATQNF.

Concerning this clonotype itself: Its ends do not fully match the called genes, so a read error is possible. The chain carries TRBV11-2 and TRBJ2-7; D perhaps matches TRBD1 (6 bases). The CDR3 extends over 15 amino acids. Germline CDR1 is SGHAT and CDR2 is FQNNGV. This CDR3 is CASSFVAGDRYKQYF. The CDR3 DNA reads TGTGCCAGTAGCTTTGTAGCAGGGGACCGGTACAAGCAGTACTTC.

Concerning this clonotype itself: A read error may account for a junction end that differs from germline. CDR3 in DNA: TGTCCCAGGAGCTATATAGGGGGCTCCTCCCCTGGCTACACCTTC. It specifies CPRSYIGGSSPGYTF. The chain recombines TRBV11-2 with TRBJ1-2, with 7 bases matching TRBD1. This CDR3 spans 15 amino acids. In germline, CDR1 is SGHAT, CDR2 FQNNGV.